These 15 T cell receptor beta chains came from one sample sequenced in a study of cytomegalovirus exposure and HLA in healthy donors. Both 60 Vbeta primers and 13 Jbeta primers went into the PCR. The method was immunoSEQ multiplex PCR; TCRdb's version includes in-frame clones alone and lacks a portion of them. This table holds about 63,000 clones, around 73% found once. Sequencing was carried out using PBMCs. These TCRs come from a man in his fifties in good health and CMV-seronegative.

The chain combines TRBV29-1 with TRBJ2-7, with D maybe TRBD1 (5 bases). Trimming cost V 6 bases and J 0 bases, with 15 bases left between them. Germline V CDR1 and CDR2: SQVTM, ANQGSEA. The CDR3 has 14 residues. The CDR3 coding sequence is TGCAGCGTGAAAACAGGTCTGAGCTCCTACGAGCAGTACTTC. Protein: CSVKTGLSSYEQYF.

The chain links TRBV27 to TRBJ2-7, with D tentatively TRBD1 (6 bases). Germline V CDR1 and CDR2: MNHEY, SMNVEV (reference sequence). With 0 bases removed from V and 5 bases from J, the gap between germline ends came to 8 bases. The CDR3 loop spans 13 amino acids. CDR3: CASSLSGDNEQYF. DNA of the CDR3: TGTGCCAGCAGTTTATCAGGGGACAACGAGCAGTACTTC.

There are a few counts of this clone. This rearrangement joins TRBV19 to TRBJ2-7, with TRBD2 matching 10 bases. With 7 bases clipped from V and 5 bases from J, the junction kept 5 bases outside the gene matches. The CDR3 sequence is 13 residues long. Germline V lookup: CDR1 LNHDA, CDR2 SQIVND (reference sequence). The CDR3 here is CASKAGGPHEQYF. The CDR3 DNA reads TGTGCCAGTAAAGCGGGGGGGCCCCACGAGCAGTACTTC.

The CDR3 nucleotides are TGTGCCAGCAGCTTTTCCCGGAGGGGGGGCAGGGCTGAGCAGTTCTTC. It yields the protein CASSFSRRGGRAEQFF. This rearrangement joins TRBV11-2 to TRBJ2-1; D is perhaps TRBD2 (7 bases). The CDR3 contains 16 residues. The germline CDR1 and CDR2 sequences are SGHAT and FQNNGV. Trimming pared 3 bases from V and 9 bases from J, leaving 21 bases between.

The chain has TRBV2 and TRBJ1-2, with D possibly TRBD1 on 5 matching bases. There are 12 residues in the CDR3. Looked up from germline, CDR1 is SNHLY and CDR2 is FYNNEI. The germline V and J ends were trimmed by 6 bases and 3 bases, with 8 bases remaining between them. The CDR3 region is CASRGDYYGYTF. Written as DNA, the CDR3 is TGTGCCAGCAGAGGGGACTACTATGGCTACACCTTC.

A remark on this clone: One end of the junction varies from germline; a read error may be responsible. The rearrangement joins TRBV27 to TRBJ1-5; D is possibly TRBD1 (6 bases). CDR3 size: 14 residues. The germline gives CDR1 MNHEY, CDR2 SMNVEV (reference sequence). This CDR3 is CVSRGDSRNQPQHF. The CDR3 DNA follows: TGTGTCAGCAGGGGCGACAGTCGTAATCAGCCCCAGCATTTT.

The V call is TRBV10-1, the J call TRBJ2-1; D is possibly TRBD2 (7 bases). Germline V CDR1 and CDR2: WNHNN, SYGVQD (reference sequence). Trimming left V 4 bases short and J 7 bases short, with 14 bases between. The CDR3 extends over 14 amino acids. Here the CDR3 reads CASSGGGPGNEQFF. CDR3 nucleotide sequence: TGCGCCAGCAGTGGGGGGGGCCCTGGTAATGAGCAGTTCTTC.

The rearrangement joins TRBV5-6 to TRBJ2-7; D is possibly TRBD1 (6 bases). The CDR3 loop spans 15 amino acids. The V and J ends lost 5 bases and 3 bases respectively, with 18 bases between them. The germline V gene encodes CDR1 SGHDT and CDR2 YYEEEE. CDR3 coding DNA: TGTGCCAGCAGAGCCACAGGGAGATTAAGCTACGAGCAGTACTTC. Its translation is CASRATGRLSYEQYF.

This chain uses TRBV6-1 with TRBJ2-2; D is possibly TRBD1 (5 bases). Germline V gene sequence: CDR1 MNHNS, CDR2 SASEGT. This CDR3 has 15 amino acids. The V and J ends lost 7 bases and 3 bases respectively, with 15 bases between them. The DNA for the CDR3 is TGTGCCAGCATAGATGGGGCCGGTTACACCGGGGAGCTGTTTTTT. Its translation: CASIDGAGYTGELFF.

To note about this clone: One end of the junction does not line up with germline, which may come from a read error. CDR3 sequence: CSSSFDVGGDQPQHF. Written as DNA, the CDR3 is TGTTCCAGCAGCTTTGATGTGGGAGGGGATCAGCCCCAGCATTTT. This chain links TRBV7-9 with TRBJ1-5, with a tentative D call TRBD1 (5 bases). CDR1 is SEHNR and CDR2 is FQNEAQ in the germline V gene (reference sequence). This CDR3 comprises 15 residues.

The rearrangement uses TRBV5-4 and TRBJ1-2, with 10 bases lining up with TRBD1. The CDR3 loop spans 16 amino acids. The junction had 8 bases not matched to a gene; V was cut back by 1 base and J by 5 bases. The germline CDR1 and CDR2 sequences are SGHNT and YYREEE (reference sequence). CDR3 nucleotide sequence: TGTGCCAGCAGCTTGTATGGGACAGGGGTTTATTATGGCTACACCTTC. It codes for CASSLYGTGVYYGYTF.

The V gene is TRBV19, the J gene TRBJ1-5, with 11 nucleotides matching TRBD1. The CDR3 totals 16 residues. V shed 0 bases and J 2 bases; nucleotides not matched to a gene: 0. The germline gives CDR1 LNHDA, CDR2 SQIVND (reference sequence). The CDR3, as DNA: TGTGCCAGTAGTATAGAGGGACAGGGGGGCAATCAGCCCCAGCATTTT. This encodes CASSIEGQGGNQPQHF.

The chain has TRBV5-8 and TRBJ2-7, with TRBD1 matching over 8 bases. V shed 4 bases, J shed 6 bases, and the junction held 9 bases outside the gene matches. Germline V gene sequence: CDR1 SGHTS, CDR2 YDEGEE. The CDR3 runs to 14 residues. The CDR3 loop is CASSPHRGFREQYF. Written as DNA, the CDR3 is TGTGCCAGCAGCCCACACAGGGGGTTCCGCGAGCAGTACTTC.

This clone was counted only a few times. The rearrangement joins TRBV7-8 to TRBJ2-2, with D unresolved. The CDR3 is made up of 14 amino acids. Trimming left V 4 bases short and J 4 bases short, with 10 bases between. Germline CDR1 is SGHVS and CDR2 is FQNEAQ. CDR3 loop: CASSYSGSTGELFF. CDR3 coding DNA: TGTGCCAGCAGCTACTCAGGTAGCACCGGGGAGCTGTTTTTT.

The rearrangement links TRBV5-8 to TRBJ2-1; TRBD2 aligns across 9 bases. Germline V lookup: CDR1 SGHTS, CDR2 YDEGEE. V gave up 3 bases and J gave up 0 bases; unmatched junction bases: 1. The CDR3 loop spans 15 amino acids. CDR3 sequence reads: CASSSSGISYNEQFF. The CDR3 nucleotides read TGTGCCAGCAGCTCTAGCGGGATCTCCTACAATGAGCAGTTCTTC.